Presented here are 30 T cell receptor beta chains from one specimen sequenced in a study of T cell responses to AZD1222 COVID-19 vaccine (dated by TCRdb to the early 2020s). In the paper's terms, the time point label means: about 28 days (+/-7) after the second vaccine dose. Library preparation was by the immunoSEQ multiplex PCR assay. Imported from immuneACCESS, the table was reduced by TCRdb to in-frame sequences with V and J called. These copies leave out some clones; in studies compared against another copy, an unresolved V gene accounts for under half, and the cause of the remainder is not known. The sample contains over 45,000 clones, approximately 91% of them found a single time. The ten largest account for roughly 5% of the sample. Sequencing used peripheral blood, obtained 28 days after the second AZD1222 dose. The source of these receptors is an adult who received the AZD1222 COVID-19 vaccine.

The V call is TRBV18, the J call TRBJ2-7, with 10 bases fitting TRBD1. The CDR3 length is 16 residues. Germline V gene sequence: CDR1 KGHSH, CDR2 LQKENI. Trimming at V came to 3 bases and at J to 0 bases, leaving 5 bases not matched to a gene. CDR3 bases: TGTGCCAGCTCACCCCCAGGACAGGGGGGCTCCTACGAGCAGTACTTC. Translating it yields CASSPPGQGGSYEQYF.

The chain is built from TRBV25-1 and TRBJ1-2; 7 positions agree with TRBD1. Germline V lookup: CDR1 MGHDK, CDR2 SYGVNS. Losses at the gene ends were 4 bases for V and 4 bases for J; bases not matched to a gene: 3. The CDR3 extends over 13 amino acids. The CDR3 region is CASSAGQFYGYTF. The CDR3 region has the DNA TGTGCCAGCAGTGCGGGACAGTTCTATGGCTACACCTTC.

The genes are TRBV19 and TRBJ1-2; 8 bases align to TRBD1. CDR1 LNHDA and CDR2 SQIVND come from the germline V gene (reference sequence). J gave up 6 bases and V 5 bases, and 11 bases lay outside the gene matches. This CDR3 is 15 amino acids long. CDR3 nucleotide sequence: TGTGCCAGTAGTCGGAACAGACAGGGGCTCCATGGCTACACCTTC. It is translated as CASSRNRQGLHGYTF.

The chain is built from TRBV3-1 (or the pseudogene TRBV3-2) and TRBJ2-5, with 10 bases aligning to TRBD2. Germline V gene sequence: CDR1 LGHDT, CDR2 YNNKEL (reference sequence). This CDR3 comprises 16 residues. Trimming removed 10 bases from V and 0 bases from J; junction bases left unmatched: 11. The CDR3 loop reads CANNASGGPYQETQYF. CDR3 DNA: TGTGCCAACAATGCTAGCGGGGGCCCGTACCAAGAGACCCAGTACTTC.

The chain recombines TRBV5-4 with TRBJ2-3; no definite D call. V was cut by 2 bases and J by 0 bases, with 7 bases left in between. The germline CDR1 and CDR2 sequences are SGHNT and YYREEE (reference sequence). This CDR3 contains 14 residues. The CDR3 nucleotides read TGTGCCAGCAGCTTCGGTGAAAGCACAGATACGCAGTATTTT. This sequence encodes CASSFGESTDTQYF.

This chain connects TRBV3-1 (or the pseudogene TRBV3-2) to TRBJ2-7, with 8 bases that match TRBD1. The CDR3 is 16 residues long. V was pared by 0 bases and J by 5 bases, with 9 bases of the junction left unmatched. Germline V CDR1 and CDR2: LGHDT, YNNKEL (reference sequence). CDR3 sequence (DNA): TGTGCCAGCAGCCAAGACCCAGGACAGGGCTACCACGAGCAGTACTTC. Translation gives CASSQDPGQGYHEQYF.

The rearrangement uses TRBV28 and TRBJ2-2; 8 positions match TRBD2. The V and J ends lost 10 bases and 6 bases, in that order; junction bases with no gene match: 4. CDR1 and CDR2 (germline): MDHEN, SYDVKM. The CDR3 is made up of 12 amino acids. The CDR3 sequence: CAISGTPGELFF. In DNA form, the CDR3 reads TGTGCCATTAGCGGGACCCCCGGGGAGCTGTTTTTT.

This chain connects TRBV4-3 to TRBJ2-7; TRBD1 matches at 9 bases. CDR1 LGHNA and CDR2 YSLEER come from the germline V gene. Trimming at V came to 0 bases and at J to 4 bases, leaving 13 bases not matched to a gene. CDR3 length equals 18 residues. The CDR3 loop reads CASSQEVGTGTGWYEQYF. In nucleotides, the CDR3 is TGCGCCAGCAGCCAAGAAGTTGGGACCGGGACAGGGTGGTACGAGCAGTACTTC.

The V call is TRBV18, the J call TRBJ2-7; TRBD1 matches at 7 bases. The CDR3 extends over 15 amino acids. The germline V gene has CDR1 KGHSH and CDR2 LQKENI. V shed 6 bases, J shed 5 bases, and the junction held 13 bases outside the gene matches. The CDR3 loop reads CASSKFSSTGNEQYF. The DNA of the CDR3 is TGTGCCAGCTCCAAATTCTCATCGACAGGGAACGAGCAGTACTTC.

The V and J genes are TRBV28 and TRBJ1-3; TRBD1 might be the D (5 bases). There are 14 residues in the CDR3. The germline gives CDR1 MDHEN, CDR2 SYDVKM. The V gene lost 8 bases and the J gene lost 0 bases, with 11 bases spanning the gap. CDR3 region: CASWQGASGNTIYF. DNA of the CDR3: TGTGCCAGCTGGCAGGGCGCCTCTGGAAACACCATATATTTT.

The rearrangement uses TRBV5-6 and TRBJ2-7, with D unclear. CDR1 and CDR2 (germline): SGHDT, YYEEEE. The CDR3 covers 12 residues. V dropped 5 bases and J dropped 7 bases, with 13 bases sitting between them. The CDR3 here is CASSDRVGEQYF. The CDR3 DNA reads TGTGCCAGCAGTGACCGTGTTGGGGAGCAGTACTTC.

The gene calls are TRBV29-1 and TRBJ2-2; D is perhaps TRBD1 (5 bases). The V end was cut by 1 base, the J end by 10 bases, with 19 bases between. The CDR3 covers 15 residues. The germline V gene encodes CDR1 SQVTM and CDR2 ANQGSEA. CDR3: CSVEAAQGRGLELFF. CDR3 DNA: TGCAGCGTTGAAGCCGCCCAGGGTAGGGGTTTGGAGCTGTTTTTT.

V is TRBV7-6 and J is TRBJ2-3; 9 bases map to TRBD2. CDR1 is SGHVS and CDR2 is FNYEAQ in the germline V gene. The CDR3 sequence is 18 residues long. J lost 0 bases, V lost 5 bases, and 12 bases had no gene match. The CDR3 DNA follows: TGTGCCAGCAGCCAAACGTCTAGCGGGGCGGCTAGCACAGATACGCAGTATTTT. Translated, it gives CASSQTSSGAASTDTQYF.

The V and J genes are TRBV28 and TRBJ1-4; tentative D call: TRBD1 (5 bases). This CDR3 contains 13 residues. Germline V gene data show CDR1 as MDHEN and CDR2 as SYDVKM. Trimming took 7 bases from V and 6 from J, leaving 12 bases between them. The CDR3 DNA follows: TGTGCCAGCATCCGGGGACCGCATGAAAAACTGTTTTTT. Protein sequence: CASIRGPHEKLFF.

The V and J genes are TRBV6-4 and TRBJ1-1; 7 nucleotides agree with TRBD1. This CDR3 region has 14 residues. J was trimmed by 4 bases and V by 3 bases; bases with no gene match: 5. CDR1 MRHNA and CDR2 SNTAGT come from the germline V gene. DNA of the CDR3: TGTGCCAGCAGTGATACGAACAGGGGCACTGAAGCTTTCTTT. It yields the protein CASSDTNRGTEAFF.

There are a few counts of this clone. The chain couples TRBV5-1 to TRBJ1-1; D ambiguous. The germline V and J ends were trimmed by 0 bases and 1 base, with 7 bases remaining between them. The germline V gene encodes CDR1 SGHRS and CDR2 YFSETQ. The CDR3 covers 14 residues. The CDR3 DNA reads as TGCGCCAGCAGCTTGGGCGGCAGGAACACTGAAGCTTTCTTT. It yields the protein CASSLGGRNTEAFF.

The chain carries TRBV6-6 and TRBJ2-1; 8 bases agree with TRBD2. The V gene's germline CDR1 is MNHNY and CDR2 SVGAGI (reference sequence). The CDR3 is 13 amino acids. The J segment lost 12 bases and the V segment lost 5 bases, leaving 9 bases of the junction unmatched. DNA for the CDR3: TGTGCCAGCAGTGCCGGGACTAGTGTATTGCAGTTCTTC. The encoded protein is CASSAGTSVLQFF.

This clone was picked up a small number of times. The V gene is TRBV18, the J gene TRBJ2-7, with D unresolved. Germline values: CDR1 KGHSH, CDR2 LQKENI. This CDR3 region has 15 residues. The V end was cut by 0 bases, the J end by 0 bases, with 9 bases between. The CDR3 loop is CASSPPSRSSYEQYF. DNA of the CDR3: TGTGCCAGCTCACCACCCTCGAGGAGCTCCTACGAGCAGTACTTC.

The V gene is TRBV4-3, the J gene TRBJ2-7; 14 positions match TRBD2. CDR3 length equals 16 residues. Trimming took 4 bases from V and 3 from J; bases not matched to a gene: 5. Germline values: CDR1 LGHNA, CDR2 YSLEER. The CDR3 sequence: CASSPGLAGEGYEQYF. Here the CDR3 DNA reads TGCGCCAGCAGCCCGGGACTAGCGGGAGAGGGCTACGAGCAGTACTTC.

CDR3 residues: CASSYGTFNTGELFF. The CDR3 DNA is TGTGCCAGCAGCTACGGGACTTTTAACACCGGGGAGCTGTTTTTT. The chain recombines TRBV3-1 (or the pseudogene TRBV3-2) with TRBJ2-2, with D perhaps TRBD2 (6 bases). The germline V gene encodes CDR1 LGHDT and CDR2 YNNKEL (reference sequence). The CDR3 is 15 amino acids. V gave up 5 bases and J gave up 2 bases, with 12 bases separating them.

J is TRBJ2-2 and V is TRBV6-5; D is unclear. Germline V gene sequence: CDR1 MNHEY, CDR2 SVGAGI. Trimming took 5 bases from V and 7 from J, leaving 11 bases between them. The CDR3 is 13 amino acids. The CDR3 nucleotides read TGTGCCAGCAGTATGGACCGTGGCGGGGAGCTGTTTTTT. This gives the protein CASSMDRGGELFF.

The CDR3 loop reads CASRSNQPQHF. In DNA form, the CDR3 reads TGTGCCAGCAGGTCGAATCAGCCCCAGCATTTT. The chain joins TRBV28 to TRBJ1-5; the D is unclear. Germline V gene sequence: CDR1 MDHEN, CDR2 SYDVKM. The CDR3 loop spans 11 amino acids. Trimming cost V 6 bases and J 4 bases, with 4 bases left between them.

This chain connects TRBV5-4 to TRBJ1-1; 8 bases line up with TRBD1. With 5 bases clipped from V and 8 bases from J, the junction kept 17 bases outside the gene matches. Germline V gene sequence: CDR1 SGHNT, CDR2 YYREEE (reference sequence). This CDR3 spans 16 amino acids. CDR3 nucleotide sequence: TGTGCCAGCAGGCCAGGGGGCGCCAGCCGAGACGACGAAGCTTTCTTT. This encodes CASRPGGASRDDEAFF.

The genes are TRBV6-2 or TRBV6-3 and TRBJ2-5, with D possibly called TRBD1 or TRBD2 (5 bases each). Trimming stripped 4 bases from V and 0 bases from J, with 9 bases between. Germline CDR1 MNHEY, CDR2 SVGEGT. The length of the CDR3 is 14 residues. As DNA, the CDR3 is TGTGCCAGCAGTTGGGGACGGAACCAAGAGACCCAGTACTTC. This sequence encodes CASSWGRNQETQYF.

This rearrangement joins TRBV5-4 to TRBJ1-2, with a possible D match to TRBD1 (5 bases). There are 13 residues in the CDR3. Trimming pared 3 bases from V and 6 bases from J, leaving 12 bases between. Germline V gene sequence: CDR1 SGHNT, CDR2 YYREEE (reference sequence). CDR3: CASSSGGEDGYTF. The CDR3 region has the DNA TGTGCCAGCAGCTCCGGGGGGGAAGATGGCTACACCTTC.

The rearrangement joins TRBV3-1 (or the pseudogene TRBV3-2) to TRBJ2-7, with 9 bases matching TRBD2. Looked up from germline, CDR1 is LGHDT and CDR2 is YNNKEL (reference sequence). V trimming: 0 bases; J trimming: 7 bases; junction bases outside the gene matches: 7. The CDR3 loop spans 15 amino acids. CDR3 in amino acids: CASSQEASGALEQYF. The CDR3 DNA is TGTGCCAGCAGCCAAGAAGCTAGCGGGGCCTTGGAGCAGTACTTC.

The J gene is TRBJ2-1, the V gene TRBV6-4, with a weak D call TRBD2 (5 bases). Germline V gene data show CDR1 as MRHNA and CDR2 as SNTAGT. Trimming took off 4 bases at V and 0 bases at J, with 10 bases between the two ends. The CDR3 is 15 amino acids. Here the CDR3 DNA reads TGTGCCAGCAGTGTACAAGCGGACTCCTACAATGAGCAGTTCTTC. This encodes CASSVQADSYNEQFF.

V is TRBV12-3 or TRBV12-4 and J is TRBJ1-2; D remains unclear. V was shortened by 1 base and J by 8 bases, with 8 bases between the two germline ends. This CDR3 is built from 12 residues. CDR3 protein: CASSLGRAGYTF. The CDR3 DNA sequence: TGTGCCAGCAGTTTAGGGAGGGCGGGCTACACCTTC.

V is TRBV28 and J is TRBJ1-4; 7 bases are a match to TRBD1. The germline V gene has CDR1 MDHEN and CDR2 SYDVKM. Trimming took 6 bases from V and 8 from J; bases not matched to a gene: 6. The CDR3 is 13 amino acids. The CDR3, as DNA: TGTGCCAGCAGGGCCAGGGGGTGGGAAAAACTGTTTTTT. Translation: CASRARGWEKLFF.

J is TRBJ1-2 and V is TRBV7-9; 8 bases align to TRBD1. The CDR3 extends over 15 amino acids. Per the germline V gene, CDR1 is SEHNR and CDR2 is FQNEAQ (reference sequence). V lost 2 bases to trimming and J lost 9 bases; unmatched junction nucleotides: 11. The DNA of the CDR3 is TGTGCCAGCAGCTTACCTATGGACAGGGTAGTTAGCTACACCTTC. Translated: CASSLPMDRVVSYTF. The entire variable domain, with the rest obtained from reference TRBV7-9 and TRBJ1-2, is as follows: DTGVSQNPRHKITKRGQNVTFRCDPISEHNRLYWYRQTLGQGPEFLTYFQNEAQLEKSRLLSDRFSAERPKGSFSTLEIQRTEQGDSAMYLCASSLPMDRVVSYTFGSGTRLTVV.